This T cell receptor beta chain was obtained from a study of T cell repertoires in cytomegalovirus infection. The CDR3 runs to 19 residues. With 0 bases clipped from V and 0 bases from J, the junction kept 6 bases outside the gene matches. The germline CDR1 and CDR2 sequences are SGHVS and FNYEAQ. This clonotype has a handful of counts. TCRdb itself ran the reads through MiXCR, one entry per CDR3 protein. Of nearly 450,000 distinct CDR3 sequences in the sample, approximately 32% were seen once. Sequenced sample: PBMCs. The sequence was obtained from a human donor in good health (CMV status not recorded). Some clones in this sample may be carry-over from other donors' samples. The chain is built from TRBV7-6 and TRBJ2-6, with 9 bases lining up with TRBD1. Here the CDR3 reads CASSLAKDRGISGANVLTF. The CDR3 DNA is TGTGCCAGCAGCTTAGCGAAGGACAGGGGAATCTCTGGGGCCAACGTCCTGACTTTC.